What follows describes a single T cell receptor (beta chain). Its matching antigen is unknown. These data are taken from a study of cytotoxic CD8 clonotypes in ibrutinib-treated CLL. Clones were read by immunoSEQ multiplex PCR, and TCRdb kept only the in-frame ones, dropping some. The sample has more than 200,000 clones, approximately 79% seen once. Germline CDR1 reads MGHRA; CDR2 reads YSYEKL. The V and J ends lost 2 bases and 6 bases, in that order; junction bases with no gene match: 10. CDR3 length: 15 amino acids. Whole-study findings and limits: Ibrutinib response saw clonality rise, and progression saw it return toward baseline.

This chain links TRBV4-1 with TRBJ2-7; 7 positions agree with TRBD1. The sequencing here drew on PBMCs, taken after 12 months of ibrutinib treatment. The clonotype was recovered from a human donor with chronic lymphocytic leukemia. The CDR3 protein is CASSQTHLRDSEQYF. The CDR3 DNA reads TGCGCCAGCAGCCAAACCCACCTCCGGGACAGCGAGCAGTACTTC.